Below are 21 T cell receptor beta chains sequenced from a single sample in a study of T-cell memory formation after mild COVID-19. Via MiXCR, TCRdb re-called the 5' RACE reads, giving one row per CDR3 protein. The sample holds about half a million distinct CDR3 sequences, 15% to 20% seen once. Sequences were obtained from PBMCs or a T cell subset sorted from them (not recorded which). Every receptor here comes from an adult woman who had mild COVID-19 (a few samples of this study predate the infection). Cell type and time point are not known.

CDR3 sequence (DNA): TGTGCCAGTAGTTTGGGTTGGGCAGGGGTCAATCAGCCCCAGCATTTT. Translating it yields CASSLGWAGVNQPQHF. The chain recombines TRBV19 with TRBJ1-5, with D perhaps matching TRBD1 (6 bases). V shed 5 bases and J shed 3 bases, with 17 bases lying between them. Germline V gene data show CDR1 as LNHDA and CDR2 as SQIVND (reference sequence). This CDR3 has 16 amino acids.

This clonotype was seen more than once but under ten times. The chain uses TRBV20-1 and TRBJ2-1, with 9 bases aligning to TRBD1. Per the germline V gene, CDR1 is DFQATT and CDR2 is SNEGSKA (reference sequence). Trimming at V came to 3 bases and at J to 10 bases, leaving 7 bases not matched to a gene. The CDR3 contains 13 residues. The CDR3 loop reads CSARADRGSEQFF. In DNA form, the CDR3 reads TGCAGTGCTAGGGCGGACAGGGGAAGCGAGCAGTTCTTC.

The chain employs TRBV7-9 and TRBJ2-2; D may be TRBD2 (6 bases). Germline values: CDR1 SEHNR, CDR2 FQNEAQ (reference sequence). Trimming took 0 bases from V and 7 from J, leaving 9 bases between them. This CDR3 is 14 amino acids long. CDR3 bases: TGTGCCAGCAGCTTAGCGCGGGATGGCGGGGAGCTGTTTTTT. Translating it yields CASSLARDGGELFF.

V is TRBV3-1 and J is TRBJ1-1; no clear D. Germline V gene sequence: CDR1 LGHDT, CDR2 YNNKEL (reference sequence). There are 13 residues in the CDR3. Trimming stripped 5 bases from V and 9 bases from J, with 16 bases between. CDR3: CASSAFGEGQAFF. CDR3 nucleotide sequence: TGTGCCAGCAGCGCGTTCGGAGAGGGCCAAGCTTTCTTT.

This clonotype appeared a few times. V is TRBV5-1 and J is TRBJ2-3, with TRBD2 as a possible D gene (6 bases). V lost 4 bases, J lost 5 bases, and 14 bases lay in between. The CDR3 has 14 amino acids. Germline-derived CDR1 and CDR2 are SGHRS and YFSETQ. CDR3 residues: CASSRSPGVDTQYF. The DNA of the CDR3 is TGCGCCAGCAGCCGTTCTCCGGGGGTAGATACGCAGTATTTT.

The V call is TRBV12-5, the J call TRBJ2-3, with 10 nucleotides matching TRBD2. The CDR3 extends over 17 amino acids. The ends lost 5 bases at V and 6 bases at J; junction bases unmatched: 14. From germline, CDR1 is LGHNT and CDR2 FRNRAP. The CDR3 DNA is TGTGCTAGTGGTCGCCAAACGCTAGCGGGGGTGCGGGATACGCAGTATTTT. This gives the protein CASGRQTLAGVRDTQYF.

The CDR3, as DNA: TGCAGTGCTAGGCCCCAGCCCACGGGAAGAGAGACCCAGTACTTC. Residues: CSARPQPTGRETQYF. This chain joins TRBV20-1 and TRBJ2-5; the D gene is possibly TRBD2 (5 bases). Trimming cost V 3 bases and J 4 bases, with 18 bases left between them. The CDR3 length is 15 residues. Germline assignment: CDR1 DFQATT and CDR2 SNEGSKA (reference sequence).

This rearrangement joins TRBV6-6 to TRBJ1-1; D is possibly TRBD1 (6 bases). The CDR3 sequence is 14 residues long. CDR1 MNHNY and CDR2 SVGAGI come from the germline V gene (reference sequence). Between the trimmed V and J ends, which lost 6 bases and 3 bases, there was a span of 14 bases. The CDR3 loop is CASSYNRADTEAFF. CDR3 coding DNA: TGTGCCAGCAGCTACAACAGGGCGGACACTGAAGCTTTCTTT.

This clonotype appeared a few times. This chain connects TRBV12-3 or TRBV12-4 to TRBJ2-4; 7 bases are shared with TRBD2. J lost 9 bases, V lost 6 bases, and 20 bases had no gene match. The CDR3 covers 17 residues. The CDR3 region is CASSPWGGETLKGIQYF. In DNA form, the CDR3 reads TGTGCCAGCAGCCCCTGGGGGGGAGAAACCCTTAAGGGCATTCAGTACTTC.

This clonotype was seen many times. V usage is TRBV7-8 and J usage is TRBJ2-3; D might be TRBD2 (5 bases). Germline CDR1 SGHVS, CDR2 FQNEAQ. V was trimmed by 8 bases and J by 1 base, leaving 16 bases between them. This CDR3 spans 15 amino acids. The CDR3 spells CASSALPAGTDTQYF. The CDR3 DNA reads as TGTGCCAGCTCCGCCCTTCCAGCGGGCACAGATACGCAGTATTTT.

Only a few counts were recorded for this clonotype. The rearrangement uses TRBV5-1 and TRBJ2-1, with 9 bases matching TRBD2. The CDR3 spans 17 residues. Germline V gives CDR1 SGHRS, CDR2 YFSETQ. Trimming cost V 2 bases and J 6 bases; bases outside gene matches: 12. The CDR3 DNA reads TGCGCCAGCAGCTTAAAATTTAGCGGGAGTGTGGGCAATGAGCAGTTCTTC. Encoded protein: CASSLKFSGSVGNEQFF.

The rearrangement joins TRBV7-7 to TRBJ2-2; 7 bases are a match to TRBD2. Germline V lookup: CDR1 SSHAT, CDR2 FNYEAQ (reference sequence). The CDR3 is 15 residues long. V lost 5 bases and J lost 3; bases outside the gene matches: 6. CDR3 DNA: TGTGCCAGCAGCCCGCGGGGGACCCACACCGGGGAGCTGTTTTTT. Residues: CASSPRGTHTGELFF.

This chain links TRBV4-3 with TRBJ1-4; the D is unclear. The V gene lost 0 bases and the J gene lost 8 bases, with 16 bases spanning the gap. This CDR3 has 16 amino acids. The V gene's germline CDR1 is LGHNA and CDR2 YSLEER. For the CDR3, the DNA is TGCGCCAGCAGCCAAGAACCCGGCCACGGTTGGGAAAAACTGTTTTTT. Amino acids: CASSQEPGHGWEKLFF.

This clonotype turned up a few times. The rearrangement uses TRBV20-1 and TRBJ1-5; D is unclear. Per the germline V gene, CDR1 is DFQATT and CDR2 is SNEGSKA (reference sequence). Between the trimmed V and J ends, which lost 5 bases and 6 bases, there was a span of 11 bases. CDR3 length equals 12 residues. CDR3 coding DNA: TGCAGTGCTTTGGGAGTCAGTCAGCCCCAGCATTTT. This encodes CSALGVSQPQHF.

This clonotype was observed a handful of times. The chain couples TRBV4-3 to TRBJ2-1; maybe TRBD2 (5 bases). Trimming removed 0 bases at V and 7 bases at J, with 16 bases between. The germline V gene has CDR1 LGHNA and CDR2 YSLEER. This CDR3 has 16 amino acids. The CDR3 loop is CASSQEYGIKGNEQFF. CDR3 coding DNA: TGCGCCAGCAGCCAAGAATACGGGATCAAGGGTAATGAGCAGTTCTTC.

The genes are TRBV7-9 and TRBJ2-3; TRBD2 agrees at 7 bases. Germline V gene sequence: CDR1 SEHNR, CDR2 FQNEAQ (reference sequence). The CDR3 is 20 residues long. Trimming at V came to 0 bases and at J to 4 bases, leaving 19 bases not matched to a gene. Here the CDR3 DNA reads TGTGCCAGCAGCTTAGCTGGGCAGCTAGCGGAGCTTAGGGGCGCAGATACGCAGTATTTT. Protein product: CASSLAGQLAELRGADTQYF.

At least ten counts were recorded for this clonotype. The chain is built from TRBV7-2 and TRBJ2-4, with 7 bases lining up with TRBD2. The CDR3 is made up of 16 amino acids. The germline CDR1 and CDR2 sequences are SGHTA and FQGNSA. The ends lost 5 bases at V and 1 base at J; junction bases unmatched: 8. CDR3 coding DNA: TGTGCCAGCAGCGACCGACTAGCCGGGGCCAAAAACATTCAGTACTTC. Encoded protein: CASSDRLAGAKNIQYF. Variable domain in full (rest from reference TRBV7-2 and TRBJ2-4): GAGVSQSPSNKVTEKGKDVELRCDPISGHTALYWYRQSLGQGLEFLIYFQGNSAPDKSGLPSDRFSAERTGGSVSTLTIQRTQQEDSAVYLCASSDRLAGAKNIQYFGAGTRLSVL.

This sequence joins TRBV7-2 and TRBJ2-5; maybe TRBD2 (5 bases). V lost 11 bases to trimming and J lost 5 bases, with 18 bases between them. Germline V gene sequence: CDR1 SGHTA, CDR2 FQGNSA. This CDR3 has 13 amino acids. CDR3 sequence (DNA): TGTGCCGAAGGGCGGGCCATGGGGGAGACCCAGTACTTC. Protein product: CAEGRAMGETQYF.

As to this clonotype: One end of the junction varies from germline; a read error may be responsible. CDR3 amino acids: CSVEGEGPLIYDYTF. Here the CDR3 DNA reads TGCAGCGTTGAAGGTGAGGGTCCTCTGATCTATGACTACACCTTC. The chain combines TRBV29-1 with TRBJ1-2, with D uncertain. Germline V lookup: CDR1 SQVTM, CDR2 ANQGSEA. This CDR3 has 15 amino acids.

V gene TRBV18 combines with J gene TRBJ1-4; 10 nucleotides agree with TRBD1. V was clipped by 2 bases and J by 8 bases; unmatched bases: 5. The germline gives CDR1 KGHSH, CDR2 LQKENI. This CDR3 is built from 15 residues. CDR3 in DNA: TGTGCCAGCTCACCAGCCCGGGACAGGGGCGAAAAACTGTTTTTT. It encodes CASSPARDRGEKLFF.

The chain recombines TRBV5-5 with TRBJ1-6; D might be TRBD1 (5 bases). The V end lost 0 bases, the J end lost 9 bases, and 10 bases lay between the germline ends. CDR1 and CDR2 from the germline V gene are SGHKS and YYEKEE (reference sequence). The CDR3 totals 14 residues. The CDR3 is CASSLAGMASPLHF. The DNA of the CDR3 is TGTGCCAGCAGCTTGGCAGGGATGGCTTCACCCCTCCACTTT.